The entry that follows covers one T cell receptor beta chain sequence. This sample stems from a study of cytomegalovirus exposure and HLA in healthy donors. Generated by immunoSEQ multiplex PCR, the TCRdb table keeps only in-frame clones and is missing some. The sample contains about 130,000 clones, just under 90% of which appear only once. The specimen was PBMCs. The sequence was obtained from a woman in her 30s in good health and CMV-seropositive.

As DNA, the CDR3 is TGTGCCAGCAGTTTAGGTCCAGGCACGAACACCGGGGAGCTGTTTTTT. Protein product: CASSLGPGTNTGELFF. This chain links TRBV28 with TRBJ2-2; D unclear. Germline-derived CDR1 and CDR2 are MDHEN and SYDVKM. This CDR3 contains 16 residues. The germline V and J ends were trimmed by 2 bases and 0 bases, with 10 bases remaining between them.